Presented here are 12 T cell receptor beta chains from one specimen sequenced in a study of T cells in localized non-small cell lung cancer. Sequencing was performed with immunoSEQ multiplex PCR; in TCRdb, only in-frame clones are kept and a portion is missing. In the table there are 90,000 to 95,000 clones, around 90% of which are singletons. The material sequenced was peripheral blood, taken before any cancer treatment. These receptors all come from a man aged 35 to 69 with stage I squamous cell lung carcinoma.

A remark on this clone: In the same sample, other DNA sequences code for this CDR3. The J gene is TRBJ2-5, the V gene TRBV5-1; no definite D call. V dropped 0 bases and J dropped 2 bases, with 8 bases sitting between them. Germline V gene lookup returns CDR1 SGHRS and CDR2 YFSETQ. This CDR3 is built from 14 residues. The CDR3 region has the DNA TGCGCCAGCAGCTTGGGAACGGCTCAAGAGACCCAGTACTTC. Translated: CASSLGTAQETQYF.

V is TRBV5-1 and J is TRBJ2-2, with TRBD2 matching over 8 bases. V was clipped by 4 bases and J by 3 bases; unmatched bases: 5. CDR3 size: 15 residues. The germline V gene has CDR1 SGHRS and CDR2 YFSETQ. CDR3 sequence (DNA): TGCGCCAGCAGCGAGGCGGGGGGCGACACCGGGGAGCTGTTTTTT. Translating gives CASSEAGGDTGELFF.

This chain joins TRBV28 and TRBJ1-1, with D possibly matching TRBD1 (5 bases). The V gene lost 5 bases and the J gene lost 9 bases, with 13 bases spanning the gap. The CDR3 length is 12 residues. Germline assignment: CDR1 MDHEN and CDR2 SYDVKM. CDR3 sequence: CASSPGTRKAFF. In DNA, the CDR3 is TGTGCCAGCAGTCCAGGGACTCGGAAAGCTTTCTTT.

The CDR3 is CASTPNPGGRMTGELFF. The CDR3 coding sequence is TGTGCCAGCACCCCCAACCCCGGGGGAAGGATGACCGGGGAGCTGTTTTTT. V and J are TRBV5-5 and TRBJ2-2; perhaps TRBD2 as D (6 bases). In germline, CDR1 is SGHKS, CDR2 YYEKEE (reference sequence). Trimming removed 6 bases at V and 5 bases at J, with 23 bases between. This CDR3 is 17 amino acids long.

The genes are TRBV7-7 and TRBJ2-1; D ambiguous. The CDR3 is 15 residues long. Deletions cut 5 bases from V and 0 bases from J, with 11 bases between. Per the germline V gene, CDR1 is SSHAT and CDR2 is FNYEAQ (reference sequence). This CDR3 reads CASSRTLSSYNEQFF. The DNA for the CDR3 is TGTGCCAGCAGCAGGACGTTAAGCTCCTACAATGAGCAGTTCTTC.

This chain joins TRBV6-5 and TRBJ1-1; D uncertain. V gave up 3 bases and J gave up 1 base, with 9 bases separating them. From germline, CDR1 is MNHEY and CDR2 SVGAGI. This CDR3 is 14 amino acids long. The CDR3 loop is CASSYGFANTEAFF. CDR3 nucleotides: TGTGCCAGCAGTTATGGGTTCGCGAACACTGAAGCTTTCTTT.

This clone was found a few times. The V gene is TRBV5-1, the J gene TRBJ2-1; 9 nucleotides agree with TRBD1. The ends lost 0 bases at V and 7 bases at J; junction bases unmatched: 5. The CDR3 is made up of 15 amino acids. Germline V gene lookup returns CDR1 SGHRS and CDR2 YFSETQ. The CDR3 loop is CASSLEGQGLNEQFF. CDR3 bases: TGCGCCAGCAGCTTGGAGGGACAGGGATTAAATGAGCAGTTCTTC.

The chain couples TRBV29-1 to TRBJ2-5, with 8 bases fitting TRBD2. Germline CDR1 reads SQVTM; CDR2 reads ANQGSEA. CDR3 length: 12 amino acids. The CDR3 DNA sequence: TGCTCCGAGAAGGGCGGGGGGGAGACCCAGTACTTC. Protein: CSEKGGGETQYF.

The sample holds many counts of this clone. V is TRBV13 and J is TRBJ2-3; D is uncertain. The CDR3 runs 16 residues. Germline loops: CDR1 PRHDT, CDR2 FYEKMQ (reference sequence). V dropped 1 base and J dropped 1 base, with 12 bases sitting between them. CDR3 sequence (DNA): TGTGCCAGCAGCTTAGAGGGTGGCGGCCGCACAGATACGCAGTATTTT. It is translated as CASSLEGGGRTDTQYF.

The genes are TRBV9 and TRBJ1-2; D not certain. Trimming removed 5 bases from V and 2 bases from J, with 13 bases in between. Germline-derived CDR1 and CDR2 are SGDLS and YYNGEE. The CDR3 totals 14 residues. The CDR3 sequence is CASRSVSANYGYTF. In DNA form, the CDR3 reads TGTGCCAGCAGGTCGGTTTCCGCCAACTATGGCTACACCTTC. Variable domain in full (rest from reference TRBV9 and TRBJ1-2): DSGVTQTPKHLITATGQRVTLRCSPRSGDLSVYWYQQSLDQGLQFLIQYYNGEERAKGNILERFSAQQFPDLHSELNLSSLELGDSALYFCASRSVSANYGYTFGSGTRLTVV.

This clone was seen only once. This chain links TRBV29-1 with TRBJ2-5, with 7 bases aligning to TRBD1. V lost 4 bases and J lost 7; bases outside the gene matches: 12. The CDR3 consists of 14 residues. In germline, CDR1 is SQVTM, CDR2 ANQGSEA. CDR3 in amino acids: CSVGGQILAGTQYF. The CDR3 bases are TGCAGCGTTGGGGGACAGATCCTGGCGGGGACCCAGTACTTC.

This sequence joins TRBV2 and TRBJ1-2; no reliable D call. The germline gives CDR1 SNHLY, CDR2 FYNNEI. The CDR3 spans 13 residues. V shed 6 bases and J shed 6 bases, with 14 bases lying between them. This CDR3 reads CASSRLGSNGYTF. The CDR3 nucleotides read TGTGCCAGCAGCCGCCTTGGTTCGAATGGCTACACCTTC.